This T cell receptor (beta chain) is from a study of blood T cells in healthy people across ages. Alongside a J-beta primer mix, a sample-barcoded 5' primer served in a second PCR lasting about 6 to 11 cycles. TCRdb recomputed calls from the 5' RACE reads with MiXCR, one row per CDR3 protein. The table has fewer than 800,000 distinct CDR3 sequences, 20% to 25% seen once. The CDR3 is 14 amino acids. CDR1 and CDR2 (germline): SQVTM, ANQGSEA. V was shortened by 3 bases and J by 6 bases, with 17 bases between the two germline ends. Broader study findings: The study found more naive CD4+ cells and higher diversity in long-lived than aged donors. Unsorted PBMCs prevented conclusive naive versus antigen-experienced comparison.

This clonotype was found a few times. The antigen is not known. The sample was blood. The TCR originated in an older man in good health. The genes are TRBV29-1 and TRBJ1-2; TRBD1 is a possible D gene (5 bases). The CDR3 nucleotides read TGCAGCGTTGAGGCGGGCAAGGGGTACGATGGCTACACCTTC. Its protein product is CSVEAGKGYDGYTF.